Following are 24 T cell receptor beta chains from one sample sequenced in a study of cytomegalovirus exposure and HLA in healthy donors. PCR involved 60 Vbeta and 13 Jbeta primers. Sequenced by immunoSEQ multiplex PCR; TCRdb stores in-frame clones only, minus some. The sample contains around 99,000 clones, roughly 73% of which appear only once. Sequenced sample: PBMCs. The receptor set was obtained from a man aged 25-40 years in good health and CMV-seronegative.

The chain links TRBV5-1 to TRBJ2-5; TRBD2 aligns across 8 bases. In germline, CDR1 is SGHRS, CDR2 YFSETQ. The V gene end was trimmed by 0 bases and the J gene end by 1 base; junction bases not matched to a gene: 14. The CDR3 is 19 amino acids. The CDR3 coding sequence is TGCGCCAGCAGCTTGGCCGGGGGGGGGCCTTCGCGCGGCCAAGAGACCCAGTACTTC. It specifies CASSLAGGGPSRGQETQYF.

The genes are TRBV7-2 and TRBJ2-2; 11 bases are shared with TRBD2. This CDR3 has 19 amino acids. The junction had 10 bases not matched to a gene; V was cut back by 0 bases and J by 4 bases. Germline-derived CDR1 and CDR2 are SGHTA and FQGNSA. CDR3 nucleotides: TGTGCCAGCAGCTTAGCGGGACTAGCGGATTTTCCATCCACCGGGGAGCTGTTTTTT. It codes for CASSLAGLADFPSTGELFF.

The V call is TRBV6-5, the J call TRBJ2-2; D unresolved. This CDR3 has 14 residues. Per germline, CDR1 MNHEY and CDR2 SVGAGI. Trimming shortened V by 6 bases and J by 2 bases, and 10 bases separated the two germline ends. The CDR3: CASRVGPNTGELFF. The CDR3 region has the DNA TGTGCCAGCAGGGTTGGGCCTAACACCGGGGAGCTGTTTTTT.

V usage is TRBV7-9 and J usage is TRBJ1-2; TRBD1 agrees at 9 bases. With V trimmed by 2 bases and J by 1 base, 14 bases remained unmatched. There are 19 residues in the CDR3. Germline V gene lookup returns CDR1 SEHNR and CDR2 FQNEAQ (reference sequence). The CDR3 coding sequence is TGTGCCAGCAGCTTAATCGGGACAGGGTCGACGAGCTTTAACTATGGCTACACCTTC. Translated: CASSLIGTGSTSFNYGYTF.

V usage is TRBV6-5 and J usage is TRBJ2-2, with D possibly TRBD1 on 6 matching bases. The germline V and J ends were trimmed by 0 bases and 5 bases, with 10 bases remaining between them. CDR3 length: 15 residues. Per germline, CDR1 MNHEY and CDR2 SVGAGI. The CDR3 DNA reads TGTGCCAGCAGTTACTCACGGACAGTAACCGGGGAGCTGTTTTTT. Residues: CASSYSRTVTGELFF.

This clone has just a few counts. The chain carries TRBV2 and TRBJ2-1, with D possibly being TRBD2 (6 bases). The germline V and J ends were trimmed by 4 bases and 4 bases, with 8 bases remaining between them. In germline, CDR1 is SNHLY, CDR2 FYNNEI. This CDR3 contains 13 residues. The CDR3 nucleotides are TGTGCCAGCAGTGGGGGGGTATACAATGAGCAGTTCTTC. Translation gives CASSGGVYNEQFF.

This chain uses TRBV5-4 with TRBJ1-6; D unresolved. The CDR3 has 13 residues. Germline V gene sequence: CDR1 SGHNT, CDR2 YYREEE (reference sequence). V shed 5 bases and J shed 7 bases, with 10 bases lying between them. CDR3 region: CASRRTTNSPLHF. The CDR3 coding sequence is TGTGCCAGCAGACGCACAACCAATTCACCCCTCCACTTT.

J is TRBJ1-4 and V is TRBV7-8; D unresolved. This CDR3 region has 18 residues. Germline V gene sequence: CDR1 SGHVS, CDR2 FQNEAQ. V lost 5 bases and J 3 bases, leaving 22 bases between the germline ends. CDR3 sequence (DNA): TGTGCCAGCAGCCCGTTGAGGGTAGTGAACAATCCTAATGAAAAACTGTTTTTT. It is translated as CASSPLRVVNNPNEKLFF. Variable domain in full (rest from reference TRBV7-8 and TRBJ1-4): GAGVSQSPRYKVAKRGQDVALRCDPISGHVSLFWYQQALGQGPEFLTYFQNEAQLDKSGLPSDRFFAERPEGSVSTLKIQRTQQEDSAVYLCASSPLRVVNNPNEKLFFGSGTQLSVL.

J is TRBJ2-1 and V is TRBV10-1; 7 bases map to TRBD2. This CDR3 region has 16 residues. V was pared by 3 bases and J by 0 bases, with 5 bases of the junction left unmatched. Germline V gene lookup returns CDR1 WNHNN and CDR2 SYGVQD (reference sequence). Written as DNA, the CDR3 is TGCGCCAGCAGTGATGGGGGGGGATACTCCTACAATGAGCAGTTCTTC. This codes for CASSDGGGYSYNEQFF.

This sequence joins TRBV15 and TRBJ2-5, with 9 bases identical to TRBD2. J was trimmed by 5 bases and V by 5 bases; bases with no gene match: 6. This CDR3 is 14 amino acids long. CDR1 and CDR2 from the germline V gene are LNHNV and YYDKDF (reference sequence). CDR3 nucleotide sequence: TGTGCCACCAGCGGGCGGGGGGGCCGTGAGACCCAGTACTTC. This sequence encodes CATSGRGGRETQYF.

The chain has TRBV9 and TRBJ2-7; D is perhaps TRBD2 (6 bases). The germline gives CDR1 SGDLS, CDR2 YYNGEE. Trimming took 3 bases from V and 1 from J, leaving 14 bases between them. The length of the CDR3 is 15 residues. CDR3 nucleotides: TGTGCCAGCAGCGCCCAACCGGGACTTTCCTACGAGCAGTACTTC. Amino acids: CASSAQPGLSYEQYF.

V usage is TRBV5-8 and J usage is TRBJ2-5; weak D call: TRBD1 (8 bases). V was trimmed by 4 bases and J by 5 bases, leaving 24 bases between them. CDR1 SGHTS and CDR2 YDEGEE come from the germline V gene. CDR3 length equals 17 residues. The CDR3 reads CASSLQGASGLRETQYF. CDR3 sequence (DNA): TGTGCCAGCAGCCTCCAGGGGGCTAGCGGACTGAGGGAGACCCAGTACTTC.

This clone showed up just once. V gene TRBV19 combines with J gene TRBJ2-2; no definite D call. Germline CDR1 reads LNHDA; CDR2 reads SQIVND (reference sequence). This CDR3 is built from 14 residues. V lost 6 bases and J lost 1, with 9 bases in between. CDR3 nucleotide sequence: TGTGCCAGTAGCCCGAGAATGAACACCGGGGAGCTGTTTTTT. Its protein is CASSPRMNTGELFF. The variable domain in full, with the rest retrieved from reference TRBV19 and TRBJ2-2, is DGGITQSPKYLFRKEGQNVTLSCEQNLNHDAMYWYRQDPGQGLRLIYYSQIVNDFQKGDIAEGYSVSREKKESFPLTVTSAQKNPTAFYLCASSPRMNTGELFFGEGSRLTVL.

This chain joins TRBV6-1 and TRBJ2-7, with 8 bases identical to TRBD1. J lost 6 bases, V lost 7 bases, and 8 bases had no gene match. The germline V gene has CDR1 MNHNS and CDR2 SASEGT. The CDR3 contains 13 residues. CDR3 nucleotides: TGTGCCAGCACGGGACAGGCATCGGGCGAGCAGTACTTC. Its translation: CASTGQASGEQYF.

The chain employs TRBV7-3 and TRBJ1-3, with D maybe TRBD1 (5 bases). Per germline, CDR1 SGHTA and CDR2 FQGTGA. CDR3 length equals 14 residues. Trimming shortened V by 5 bases and J by 0 bases, and 8 bases separated the two germline ends. Here the CDR3 DNA reads TGTGCCAGCAGCGAAGGGGTCTCTGGAAACACCATATATTTT. This translates into CASSEGVSGNTIYF.

J is TRBJ1-4 and V is TRBV29-1; 7 positions match TRBD1. V trimming: 6 bases; J trimming: 12 bases; junction bases outside the gene matches: 19. CDR1 and CDR2 (germline): SQVTM, ANQGSEA. CDR3 length: 15 residues. The CDR3 loop is CSVLKPTGNRGELFF. For the CDR3, the DNA is TGCAGCGTCCTCAAACCGACAGGGAATCGGGGAGAACTGTTTTTT.

V usage is TRBV11-2 and J usage is TRBJ1-4; no firm D call. Looked up from germline, CDR1 is SGHAT and CDR2 is FQNNGV. Trimming took off 6 bases at V and 4 bases at J, with 21 bases between the two ends. This CDR3 region has 17 residues. The CDR3 bases are TGTGCCAGCAGTCAAGATCTTGGAGGGTCCGTTAATGAAAAACTGTTTTTT. This encodes CASSQDLGGSVNEKLFF.

In this sample, this clone turned up once. The chain couples TRBV15 to TRBJ2-3, with D possibly TRBD1 on 6 matching bases. This CDR3 has 14 residues. The germline V gene has CDR1 LNHNV and CDR2 YYDKDF (reference sequence). The V end was cut by 1 base, the J end by 2 bases, with 7 bases between. The CDR3 DNA is TGTGCCACCAGCAGAGGACAGGACACAGATACGCAGTATTTT. Translating gives CATSRGQDTDTQYF.

V usage is TRBV7-9 and J usage is TRBJ2-2; D might be TRBD2 (5 bases). V was cut by 0 bases and J by 6 bases, with 8 bases left in between. Germline-derived CDR1 and CDR2 are SEHNR and FQNEAQ (reference sequence). CDR3 length: 14 residues. CDR3 sequence reads: CASSLASGAGELFF. Written as DNA, the CDR3 is TGTGCCAGCAGCTTAGCCTCCGGGGCCGGGGAGCTGTTTTTT.

This clone was counted once. The rearrangement uses TRBV5-1 and TRBJ2-7; perhaps TRBD1 as D (6 bases). The CDR3 extends over 15 amino acids. V lost 5 bases to trimming and J lost 6 bases, with 21 bases between them. CDR1 is SGHRS and CDR2 is YFSETQ in the germline V gene. CDR3 bases: TGCGCCAGCAGGGGGGCAGGAGTAATTTTCAGCGAGCAGTACTTC. Protein sequence: CASRGAGVIFSEQYF.

In its sample, this clone was seen once. The genes are TRBV11-1 and TRBJ2-3; D call uncertain. Trimming left V 3 bases short and J 4 bases short, with 2 bases between. This CDR3 has 11 amino acids. Germline CDR1 reads SGHAT; CDR2 reads FQDESV (reference sequence). CDR3 DNA sequence: TGTGCCAGCAGCTTCTCAGATACGCAGTATTTT. This codes for CASSFSDTQYF.

The genes are TRBV5-1 and TRBJ2-3; 9 bases map to TRBD2. The CDR3 extends over 16 amino acids. The trim removed 1 base at V and 4 bases at J, leaving 7 bases unmatched. Germline values: CDR1 SGHRS, CDR2 YFSETQ. CDR3 in DNA: TGCGCCAGCAGCTTGTCCGCGGGGGGGCCGTCAGATACGCAGTATTTT. It specifies CASSLSAGGPSDTQYF. Full variable domain (missing parts from reference TRBV5-1 and TRBJ2-3): KAGVTQTPRYLIKTRGQQVTLSCSPISGHRSVSWYQQTPGQGLQFLFEYFSETQRNKGNFPGRFSGRQFSNSRSEMNVSTLELGDSALYLCASSLSAGGPSDTQYFGPGTRLTVL.

This clone has only one observation. The V call is TRBV21-1, the J call TRBJ2-3; no check of the table's D call, TRBD2, against the DNA was made. TRBV21-1 constitutes a pseudogene. The CDR3 spans 15 residues. CDR3 region: CASSKARAPSRTQYF. Here the CDR3 DNA reads TGTGCCAGCAGCAAAGCCCGCGCGCCGAGTCGGACGCAGTATTTT.

The chain uses TRBV6-5 and TRBJ2-2; D gene ambiguous. CDR1 MNHEY and CDR2 SVGAGI come from the germline V gene. CDR3 size: 12 residues. V dropped 6 bases and J dropped 3 bases, with 5 bases sitting between them. Written as DNA, the CDR3 is TGTGCCAGCAGGGCTTACACCGGGGAGCTGTTTTTT. This gives the protein CASRAYTGELFF.